This T cell receptor (beta chain) was captured in a study of blood T cell repertoires in COVID-19. Background on the study: Sites in the United States, Italy and Spain provided acute and convalescent COVID-19 samples. From T cells, B-cell-depleted T cells, or PBMCs came the material, which was cDNA or gDNA.

Methods used by the authors: Reference gene primer amplification in the assay estimated nucleated cell counts. Method: immunoSEQ multiplex PCR; TCRdb's copy keeps in-frame clones and lacks some. The DNA gave D and trimming, while V, J and clone size come from that table. The sample lists approximately 150,000 clones, 86% occurring once. With 7 bases removed from V and 1 base from J, the gap between germline ends came to 14 bases. CDR3 length equals 14 residues. The germline CDR1 and CDR2 sequences are MNHEY and SVGAGI. The sequence was obtained from a woman between 65 and 79 years old with acute or convalescent COVID-19. The gene calls are TRBV6-5 and TRBJ2-7, with a weak D call TRBD1 (5 bases). Material: peripheral blood. In nucleotides, the CDR3 is TGTGCCAGCAAGGGCAGGGATTGGTCCTACGAGCAGTACTTC. Protein: CASKGRDWSYEQYF.